The clone carrying this T cell receptor beta chain is a singleton in its sample. The data are from a study of blood T cell repertoires in COVID-19. Study in general: Samples of COVID-19 (acute and convalescent) were obtained from the United States, Italy and Spain. PBMCs, B-cell-depleted T cells, or T cells provided the cDNA or gDNA that made up the material.

Profiled with immunoSEQ multiplex PCR; TCRdb holds only in-frame clones, not every one. This table holds 390,000 or so clones, 86% found once. With 10 bases removed from V and 4 bases from J, the gap between germline ends came to 25 bases. The CDR3 sequence is 16 residues long. Germline CDR1 and CDR2: SNHLY and FYNNEI. V gene TRBV2 combines with J gene TRBJ1-1; TRBD1 is a possible D gene (6 bases). Sequencing input: peripheral blood. The receptor's source is a woman aged 25 to 39 with active or convalescent COVID-19. Written as DNA, the CDR3 is TGTGCCACCACGAACCCGGGGGGCGTTGGGGGCACTGAAGCTTTCTTT. Its protein is CATTNPGGVGGTEAFF.